This record looks at one T cell receptor beta chain sequence and its context. Its target is not known. The same CDR3 also results from other DNA sequences found in this sample. This sample stems from a study of Ad26.COV2.S vaccination and SARS-CoV-2 variants. Study background: Donor joined the COV1001 Ad26.COV2.S trial arm.

The study's findings and limits: Similar non-spike TCR breadth was seen in vaccine and placebo recipients. Reportedly, after vaccination the spike-specific CD8+ and CD4+ T cell responses displayed substantial breadth.

Clones were read by immunoSEQ multiplex PCR, and TCRdb kept only the in-frame ones, dropping some. Among 350,000 to 400,000 clones listed, approximately 91% were seen once. Stated treatment: around 19 received Ad26.COV2.S at low or high dose, single or two shots; about 5 received placebo; per-sample allocation not given. Day 63 following the first vaccine or placebo injection was when the samples were taken. This sequence was found in a person aged 18-60 years who received the Ad26.COV2.S COVID-19 vaccine or a placebo. The sample was peripheral blood, taken in a trial of Ad26.COV2.S vaccine versus placebo.

The CDR3 spells CASSPGYEQYF. The CDR3 nucleotides read TGTGCCAGCTCACCAGGGTACGAGCAGTACTTC. The chain combines TRBV18 with TRBJ2-7; D is unresolved. The length of the CDR3 is 11 residues. The germline V and J ends were trimmed by 2 bases and 4 bases, with 3 bases remaining between them. Germline CDR1 KGHSH, CDR2 LQKENI.